Sequencing of this T cell receptor (beta chain) was carried out in a study of PD-L1 blockade in urothelial cancer. Study summary: Patients had received 0 to 3 prior chemotherapy regimens. Once treatment had started, blood was analyzed at 3 weeks (second dose) and again at 6 weeks. Reported median T cell count for blood samples was 130,000 to 150,000.

The method was immunoSEQ multiplex PCR; TCRdb's version includes in-frame clones alone and lacks a portion of them. Of 45,000 to 50,000 clones in the sample, approximately 88% are singletons; the top ten hold approximately 4.1%. The germline CDR1 and CDR2 sequences are LGHNA and YSLEER. V lost 0 bases and J lost 6, with 6 bases in between. This CDR3 contains 13 residues. This clonotype was obtained from an elderly man with urothelial cancer. The input for sequencing was PBMCs, taken around atezolizumab (anti-PD-L1) treatment. This sequence joins TRBV4-3 and TRBJ2-1; D might be TRBD2 (5 bases). CDR3 sequence reads: CASSQEEGNEQFF. CDR3 in DNA: TGCGCCAGCAGCCAAGAAGAGGGCAATGAGCAGTTCTTC.